Following are 27 T cell receptor beta chains from one sample sequenced in a study of CD8 T cells in Susac syndrome. An amount of RNA that ranged from roughly 0.5 to 1 ug was reverse transcribed with random hexamers. One entry per CDR3 protein, called by TCRdb with MiXCR from the immunoSEQ multiplex PCR reads. Among roughly 160,000 distinct CDR3 sequences listed, 90% to 96% were seen once. Sequencing was performed on CD4+ T cells from PBMCs. The receptor source for this set is a human donor with Susac syndrome.

This clonotype was counted once. The V call is TRBV29-1, the J call TRBJ2-2; 8 nucleotides line up with TRBD1. V shed 6 bases, J shed 4 bases, and the junction held 10 bases outside the gene matches. The CDR3 covers 15 residues. Looked up from germline, CDR1 is SQVTM and CDR2 is ANQGSEA. CDR3 in DNA: TGCAGCGTGACCCACGGACAGGGAGCCACCGGGGAGCTGTTTTTT. Amino acid sequence: CSVTHGQGATGELFF.

The rearrangement joins TRBV20-1 to TRBJ2-2; 10 bases match TRBD2. In germline, CDR1 is DFQATT, CDR2 SNEGSKA (reference sequence). The CDR3 spans 15 residues. The J segment lost 3 bases and the V segment lost 5 bases, leaving 6 bases of the junction unmatched. The CDR3 DNA reads TGCAGTGCTTATCAGCGGGAGGGTTACACCGGGGAGCTGTTTTTT. Its translation is CSAYQREGYTGELFF.

The rearrangement links TRBV6-5 to TRBJ1-5; D not resolved. Per germline, CDR1 MNHEY and CDR2 SVGAGI. V lost 5 bases, J lost 6 bases, and 17 bases lay in between. The CDR3 runs to 15 residues. The CDR3 DNA sequence: TGTGCCAGCAGTACTAGACCGAGCGGGAGTCAGCCCCAGCATTTT. Amino acid sequence: CASSTRPSGSQPQHF.

The chain links TRBV29-1 to TRBJ1-2; TRBD1 aligns across 7 bases. Looked up from germline, CDR1 is SQVTM and CDR2 is ANQGSEA. J was trimmed by 4 bases and V by 2 bases; bases with no gene match: 13. The CDR3 sequence is 16 residues long. CDR3 amino acids: CSVELLGVNRGYGYTF. The CDR3 nucleotides read TGCAGCGTTGAACTTCTCGGGGTCAACAGGGGCTATGGCTACACCTTC.

The V call is TRBV28, the J call TRBJ2-7; TRBD1 or TRBD2 may be the D gene (5 bases each). Germline lookup yields CDR1 MDHEN and CDR2 SYDVKM. The CDR3 length is 14 residues. V was cut by 4 bases and J by 3 bases, with 13 bases left in between. In nucleotides, the CDR3 is TGTGCCAGCAGTTCACCGGGACGCCTCTACGAGCAGTACTTC. Its translation is CASSSPGRLYEQYF.

The chain combines TRBV9 with TRBJ1-2; D is ambiguous. V lost 2 bases, J lost 4 bases, and 12 bases lay in between. The V gene's germline CDR1 is SGDLS and CDR2 YYNGEE. The CDR3 consists of 14 residues. The CDR3 nucleotides are TGTGCCAGCAGCGTGACCCAGGCCCCCTATGGCTACACCTTC. Protein sequence: CASSVTQAPYGYTF.

The rearrangement links TRBV9 to TRBJ2-2, with 12 bases aligning to TRBD2. The CDR3 spans 16 residues. The V segment lost 5 bases and the J segment 7 bases; nucleotides outside the gene matches: 9. Germline V gene lookup returns CDR1 SGDLS and CDR2 YYNGEE. The CDR3 here is CASRPGLAGRVGELFF. In nucleotides, the CDR3 is TGTGCCAGCAGACCGGGACTAGCGGGCCGCGTCGGGGAGCTGTTTTTT.

This chain connects TRBV4-1 to TRBJ2-5; D call uncertain. V was trimmed by 0 bases and J by 5 bases, leaving 10 bases between them. The CDR3 covers 14 residues. CDR1 is MGHRA and CDR2 is YSYEKL in the germline V gene. The CDR3 here is CASSQDPEWETQYF. CDR3 DNA: TGCGCCAGCAGCCAAGATCCAGAATGGGAGACCCAGTACTTC.

This rearrangement joins TRBV29-1 to TRBJ2-6; D is unclear. CDR1 and CDR2 (germline): SQVTM, ANQGSEA. Trimming removed 2 bases from V and 3 bases from J, with 8 bases in between. The CDR3 loop spans 14 amino acids. The CDR3 sequence is CSVETHGGANVLTF. In DNA, the CDR3 is TGCAGCGTTGAAACCCACGGTGGGGCCAACGTCCTGACTTTC.

This chain joins TRBV12-3 or TRBV12-4 and TRBJ2-1, with TRBD2 matching 16 bases. The ends lost 3 bases at V and 4 bases at J; junction bases unmatched: 18. The CDR3 is made up of 22 amino acids. CDR3 in DNA: TGTGCCAGCAGTTTGGTCGTCTCAGCGGGACTAGCGGGAGGGAGAGGGTACAATGAGCAGTTCTTC. The encoded protein is CASSLVVSAGLAGGRGYNEQFF.

This clonotype has just one count. The genes are TRBV10-3 and TRBJ1-2, with a tentative D call TRBD1 (5 bases). CDR3 size: 12 residues. V gave up 4 bases and J gave up 4 bases, with 7 bases separating them. CDR1 and CDR2 from the germline V gene are ENHRY and SYGVKD. CDR3 in DNA: TGTGCCATCAGTGCCGACAGCTATGGCTACACCTTC. Encoded protein: CAISADSYGYTF.

This clonotype was recorded a few times. The chain combines TRBV12-3 or TRBV12-4 with TRBJ1-2; D unresolved. The CDR3 covers 12 residues. Trimming removed 4 bases at V and 2 bases at J, with 5 bases between. The CDR3 is CASSSRNYGYTF. The CDR3 DNA is TGTGCCAGCAGTTCACGCAACTATGGCTACACCTTC.

In this sample, this clonotype turned up a few times. This chain uses TRBV12-3 or TRBV12-4 with TRBJ2-7; 9 nucleotides line up with TRBD2. V lost 4 bases to trimming and J lost 6 bases; unmatched junction nucleotides: 19. The CDR3 totals 18 residues. The CDR3 DNA reads as TGTGCCAGCAGTTCGGGGGCGGGTTTTGGGCTAGCGGGACTCGAGCAGTACTTC. Translation gives CASSSGAGFGLAGLEQYF.

The rearrangement links TRBV7-2 to TRBJ2-3; D is perhaps TRBD1 (5 bases). Trimming removed 4 bases at V and 0 bases at J, with 8 bases between. The CDR3 is made up of 14 amino acids. Germline values: CDR1 SGHTA, CDR2 FQGNSA. The CDR3: CASSYRQSTDTQYF. CDR3 bases: TGTGCCAGCAGCTACCGACAGAGCACAGATACGCAGTATTTT.

The chain employs TRBV29-1 and TRBJ2-3, with unresolved D. CDR3 length: 13 amino acids. The germline gives CDR1 SQVTM, CDR2 ANQGSEA. With 1 base removed from V and 4 bases from J, the gap between germline ends came to 9 bases. CDR3 protein: CSVEGNGPDTQYF. The CDR3 bases are TGCAGCGTTGAAGGTAACGGACCAGATACGCAGTATTTT.

CDR3 protein: CSARDLNRGPQETQYF. The CDR3 DNA follows: TGCAGTGCTAGAGACCTTAATCGGGGGCCGCAAGAGACCCAGTACTTC. The chain carries TRBV20-1 and TRBJ2-5; D is perhaps TRBD1 or TRBD2 (6 bases each). Germline CDR1 reads DFQATT; CDR2 reads SNEGSKA (reference sequence). V gave up 0 bases and J gave up 2 bases, with 16 bases separating them. This CDR3 is built from 16 residues.

CDR3 protein: CASSQRQGMFNEQFF. CDR3 DNA sequence: TGTGCCAGCAGCCAGAGACAGGGGATGTTCAATGAGCAGTTCTTC. The chain joins TRBV14 to TRBJ2-1; 8 nucleotides line up with TRBD1. V lost 3 bases, J lost 6 bases, and 7 bases stayed unmatched. Germline lookup yields CDR1 SGHDN and CDR2 FVKESK. The CDR3 spans 15 residues. The variable domain in full, completed from reference TRBV14 and TRBJ2-1, reads EAGVTQFPSHSVIEKGQTVTLRCDPISGHDNLYWYRRVMGKEIKFLLHFVKESKQDESGMPNNRFLAERTGGTYSTLKVQPAELEDSGVYFCASSQRQGMFNEQFFGPGTRLTVL.

CDR3 amino acids: CATSDTGTDYGYTF. CDR3 in DNA: TGTGCCACCAGTGATACCGGGACAGACTATGGCTACACCTTC. The rearrangement links TRBV24-1 to TRBJ1-2; 7 bases are shared with TRBD1. The V segment lost 3 bases and the J segment 3 bases; nucleotides outside the gene matches: 3. The CDR3 is 14 residues long. CDR1 is KGHDR and CDR2 is SFDVKD in the germline V gene.

The chain is built from TRBV5-1 and TRBJ2-3; D is unclear. CDR3 length equals 15 residues. V was pared by 0 bases and J by 5 bases, with 13 bases between. Germline CDR1 SGHRS, CDR2 YFSETQ. The CDR3 DNA is TGCGCCAGCAGCTTGGAGGGTAGGGATGGAGATACGCAGTATTTT. It translates to CASSLEGRDGDTQYF.

The rearrangement joins TRBV6-2 or TRBV6-3 to TRBJ2-5, with D possibly matching TRBD1 (6 bases). This CDR3 is built from 17 residues. The V gene's germline CDR1 is MNHEY and CDR2 SVGEGT. Trimming shortened V by 4 bases and J by 2 bases, and 20 bases separated the two germline ends. CDR3 DNA sequence: TGTGCCAGCAGTTCTTTTCGGGCAGGGGTCCTACAAGAGACCCAGTACTTC. It translates to CASSSFRAGVLQETQYF.

This clonotype appeared once. The V gene is TRBV11-1, the J gene TRBJ2-2, with D possibly matching TRBD2 (5 bases). This CDR3 comprises 15 residues. Germline V gene sequence: CDR1 SGHAT, CDR2 FQDESV (reference sequence). V shed 3 bases and J shed 0 bases, with 8 bases lying between them. The CDR3 reads CASSFGITNTGELFF. The CDR3 DNA is TGTGCCAGCAGCTTCGGGATAACGAACACCGGGGAGCTGTTTTTT.

This chain uses TRBV20-1 with TRBJ1-1; no clear D. V lost 3 bases, J lost 4 bases, and 12 bases lay in between. This CDR3 is 13 amino acids long. Germline loops: CDR1 DFQATT, CDR2 SNEGSKA (reference sequence). CDR3 amino acids: CSAREPRTTEAFF. In nucleotides, the CDR3 is TGCAGTGCTAGGGAGCCCAGGACCACTGAAGCTTTCTTT.

V and J are TRBV5-6 and TRBJ1-1; no definite D call. Germline values: CDR1 SGHDT, CDR2 YYEEEE. The CDR3 covers 15 residues. The V end was cut by 1 base, the J end by 11 bases, with 21 bases between. CDR3 in amino acids: CASSLWLTGLRLAFF. DNA for the CDR3: TGTGCCAGCAGCTTGTGGCTCACCGGGTTGCGTTTGGCTTTCTTT.

V and J are TRBV3-1 and TRBJ2-1, with 9 bases fitting TRBD1. With 5 bases clipped from V and 3 bases from J, the junction kept 5 bases outside the gene matches. This CDR3 has 15 amino acids. Germline V gene lookup returns CDR1 LGHDT and CDR2 YNNKEL (reference sequence). In nucleotides, the CDR3 is TGTGCCAGCAGCTTCCGGACAGGGGTCTACAATGAGCAGTTCTTC. As protein: CASSFRTGVYNEQFF.

The rearrangement uses TRBV6-1 and TRBJ2-1; the match to TRBD2 covers 10 bases. Germline assignment: CDR1 MNHNS and CDR2 SASEGT. Germline trimming cut 5 bases from V and 9 bases from J; bases unmatched to any gene: 10. CDR3 length: 15 residues. CDR3 sequence (DNA): TGTGCCAGCAGTCGATCGGCACTAGCGGGATTTGAGCAGTTCTTC. Its translation: CASSRSALAGFEQFF.

The chain couples TRBV30 to TRBJ2-1; TRBD2 matches at 7 bases. The J segment lost 8 bases and the V segment lost 3 bases, leaving 7 bases of the junction unmatched. The CDR3 is made up of 13 amino acids. The germline CDR1 and CDR2 sequences are GTSNPN and SVGIG (reference sequence). CDR3 nucleotides: TGTGCCTGGAGCGGTTCGGGAGGTTATGAGCAGTTCTTC. This translates into CAWSGSGGYEQFF.

The gene calls are TRBV4-3 and TRBJ1-3; no clear D. The germline CDR1 and CDR2 sequences are LGHNA and YSLEER. Trimming took off 2 bases at V and 0 bases at J, with 14 bases between the two ends. This CDR3 contains 17 residues. CDR3 nucleotide sequence: TGCGCCAGCAGCCAAACGGCAACGGACCACTCTGGAAACACCATATATTTT. Translating it yields CASSQTATDHSGNTIYF.